This TCR beta chain was observed in a study of beta chain features in type 1 diabetes. On the study more broadly: There was similarity between patients and healthy donors in age, gender and cell yields. All of the samples together had roughly 98 million sorted cells examined.

Germline CDR1 and CDR2: LGHNT and FRNRAP. The CDR3 has 11 residues. The ends were cut back, 5 bases at V and 4 bases at J, with 6 bases in the middle. Expressed TCRB transcripts were sequenced, since all the RNA that had been isolated was reverse transcribed. Regulatory, naive and central memory T cell samples averaged roughly 3.5 million reads. Clones were sequenced by immunoSEQ multiplex PCR, and TCRdb holds only the in-frame ones, with some missing. The sample lists about 130,000 clones; approximately 9.2% were seen once. This clone was counted only a few times. Sequencing was done on a sample of central memory CD4+ T cells from blood. The chain combines TRBV12-5 with TRBJ2-7; no clear D gene. The receptor comes from a man younger than 30 in good health. CDR3 DNA: TGTGCTAGTGGTACATATTACGAGCAGTACTTC. This gives the protein CASGTYYEQYF.